These 7 T cell receptor beta chains share one sample of origin, sequenced in a study of T cells in Graves' hyperthyroidism and ophthalmopathy. Authors of the study amplified TCR beta CDR3 regions from RNA transcripts. An initial round of RT-PCR targeting the TCR CDR3 relied on the HTBI primer set. TCRdb reprocessed the multiplex PCR reads with MiXCR, giving one entry per CDR3 protein. The sample holds approximately 700,000 distinct CDR3 sequences; roughly 15% are singletons and the top ten take around 8.1%. The specimen sequenced was blood. Every receptor here comes from a man between 18 and 29 years old with Graves' hyperthyroidism.

This clonotype was observed a few times. The chain links TRBV6-2 or TRBV6-3 to TRBJ2-7; TRBD1 matches at 8 bases. The V and J ends lost 6 bases and 4 bases, in that order; junction bases with no gene match: 11. CDR3 length: 15 amino acids. Germline CDR1 and CDR2: MNHEY and SVGEGT. As DNA, the CDR3 is TGTGCCAGCAGACCCTGGACAGGGAAAAGGTACGAGCAGTACTTC. Its translation: CASRPWTGKRYEQYF.

As for this clonotype: One base away lies a much larger clone, so this may be a sequencing read error. The chain employs TRBV20-1 and TRBJ2-7, with 9 bases lining up with TRBD2. J was trimmed by 3 bases and V by 5 bases; bases with no gene match: 5. The CDR3 is 13 residues long. Germline-derived CDR1 and CDR2 are DFQATT and SNEGSKA (reference sequence). CDR3 region: CSAWASGVYEQYF. CDR3 coding DNA: TGCAGTGCTTGGGCTAGCGGGGTCTACGAGCAGTACTTC.

Ten or more counts support this clonotype. This chain links TRBV28 with TRBJ2-5, with D perhaps TRBD2 (6 bases). The germline V gene encodes CDR1 MDHEN and CDR2 SYDVKM. The CDR3 runs 13 residues. With 4 bases removed from V and 4 bases from J, the gap between germline ends came to 10 bases. The CDR3 loop is CASSSEGSETQYF. CDR3 nucleotides: TGTGCCAGCAGTTCGGAGGGATCAGAGACCCAGTACTTC.

This clonotype was detected ten times or more. V is TRBV5-8 and J is TRBJ2-3; 8 bases fit TRBD2. Germline V lookup: CDR1 SGHTS, CDR2 YDEGEE. V was clipped by 2 bases and J by 6 bases; unmatched bases: 5. This CDR3 spans 14 amino acids. Written as DNA, the CDR3 is TGTGCCAGCAGCTTAGAAGCGGGAGCTGATACGCAGTATTTT. Translating it yields CASSLEAGADTQYF.

Comments on this clonotype: A much bigger clone sits one base away, suggesting this may be a read error. As DNA, the CDR3 is TGTGCCTGGGCCTGGCAGGGACCCTACGGGCAGTACTTC. Translated: CAWAWQGPYGQYF. The chain joins TRBV30 to TRBJ2-7, with D perhaps being TRBD1 or TRBD2 (5 bases each). Germline CDR1 and CDR2: GTSNPN and SVGIG (reference sequence). The CDR3 covers 13 residues.

This clonotype came up many times. J is TRBJ2-7 and V is TRBV3-1, with D possibly TRBD2 on 5 matching bases. The CDR3 has 12 residues. Per germline, CDR1 LGHDT and CDR2 YNNKEL (reference sequence). The ends were cut back, 1 base at V and 9 bases at J, with 10 bases in the middle. The CDR3 DNA follows: TGTGCCAGCAGCCAAGGTTTGGGGAGGCAGTACTTC. Its translation is CASSQGLGRQYF.

The chain has TRBV11-2 and TRBJ2-1; D remains unclear. CDR3 size: 16 residues. V was shortened by 0 bases and J by 2 bases, with 11 bases between the two germline ends. In germline, CDR1 is SGHAT, CDR2 FQNNGV. CDR3 sequence: CASSLEEPSPYNEQFF. The CDR3 coding sequence is TGTGCCAGCAGCTTAGAGGAGCCGAGCCCCTACAATGAGCAGTTCTTC.